The source of this T cell receptor beta chain is a study of blood T cell repertoires in COVID-19. Study details: Samples taken during acute and convalescent COVID-19 were collected in the United States, Italy and Spain.

Remarks on this clone: At the DNA level, this CDR3 is encoded by other sequences in the same sample as well.

The CDR3 covers 13 residues. Trimming stripped 4 bases from V and 2 bases from J, with 10 bases between. Germline CDR1 SGHDT, CDR2 YYEEEE. As processed by the authors: From reference gene primer amplification, estimates of nucleated cell counts were derived. Method: immunoSEQ multiplex PCR; TCRdb's copy keeps in-frame clones and lacks some. The V and J calls and clone size were taken over from that table, and D and trimming were inferred from the DNA. The repertoire holds hundreds of thousands of clones, with 88% as singletons. The chain is built from TRBV5-6 and TRBJ2-7; possibly TRBD2 for D (6 bases). The origin of this receptor is a young woman with COVID-19, enrolled during active disease. The material sequenced was peripheral blood. For the CDR3, the DNA is TGTGCCAGCAGCCCGGAGGGTACCTACGAGCAGTACTTC. It is translated as CASSPEGTYEQYF.